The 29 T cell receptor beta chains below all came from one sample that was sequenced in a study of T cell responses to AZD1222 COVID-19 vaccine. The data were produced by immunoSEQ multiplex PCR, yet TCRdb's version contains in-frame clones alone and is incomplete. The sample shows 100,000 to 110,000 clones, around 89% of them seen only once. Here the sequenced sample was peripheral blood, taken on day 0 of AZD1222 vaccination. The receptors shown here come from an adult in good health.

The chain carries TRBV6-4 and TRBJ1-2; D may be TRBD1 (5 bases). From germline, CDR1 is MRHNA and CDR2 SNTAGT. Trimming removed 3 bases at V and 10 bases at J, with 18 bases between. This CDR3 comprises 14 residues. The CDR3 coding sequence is TGTGCCAGCAGTGATCCTGGGACGGTGGGTGACTACACCTTC. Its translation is CASSDPGTVGDYTF.

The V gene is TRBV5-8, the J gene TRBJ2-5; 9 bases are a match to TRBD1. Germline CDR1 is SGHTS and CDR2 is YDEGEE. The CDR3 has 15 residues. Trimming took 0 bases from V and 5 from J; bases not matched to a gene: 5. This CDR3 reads CASSLGHRGLETQYF. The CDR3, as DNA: TGTGCCAGCAGCTTGGGTCACAGGGGGCTCGAGACCCAGTACTTC.

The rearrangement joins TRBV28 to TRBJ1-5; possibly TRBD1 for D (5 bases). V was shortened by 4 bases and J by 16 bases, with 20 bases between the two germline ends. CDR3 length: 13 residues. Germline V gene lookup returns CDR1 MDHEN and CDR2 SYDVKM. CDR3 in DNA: TGTGCCAGCAGTTCCCAGGCGGCGGGGGGAAAACATTTT. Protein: CASSSQAAGGKHF. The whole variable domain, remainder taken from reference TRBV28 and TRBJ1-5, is DVKVTQSSRYLVKRTGEKVFLECVQDMDHENMFWYRQDPGLGLRLIYFSYDVKMKEKGDIPEGYSVSREKKERFSLILESASTNQTSMYLCASSSQAAGGKHFGDGTRLSIL.

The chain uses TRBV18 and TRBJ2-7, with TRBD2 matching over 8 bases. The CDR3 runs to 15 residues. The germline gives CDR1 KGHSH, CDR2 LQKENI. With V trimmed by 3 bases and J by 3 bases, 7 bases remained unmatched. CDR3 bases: TGTGCCAGCTCACCGCCGGGGGGGCGCTTCTACGAGCAGTACTTC. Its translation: CASSPPGGRFYEQYF.

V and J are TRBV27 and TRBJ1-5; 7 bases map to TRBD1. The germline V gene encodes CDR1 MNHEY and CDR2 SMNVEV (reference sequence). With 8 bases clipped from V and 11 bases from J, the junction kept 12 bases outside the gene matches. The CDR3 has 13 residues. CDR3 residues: CASGTAIGGAQHF. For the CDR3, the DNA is TGTGCCAGCGGGACAGCTATCGGCGGGGCCCAGCATTTT.

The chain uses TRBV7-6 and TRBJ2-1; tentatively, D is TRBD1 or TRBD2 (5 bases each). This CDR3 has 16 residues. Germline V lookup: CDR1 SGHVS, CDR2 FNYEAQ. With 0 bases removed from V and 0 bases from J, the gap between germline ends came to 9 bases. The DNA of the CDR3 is TGTGCCAGCAGCTTAGCCGGGGACGTCTCCTACAATGAGCAGTTCTTC. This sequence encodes CASSLAGDVSYNEQFF.

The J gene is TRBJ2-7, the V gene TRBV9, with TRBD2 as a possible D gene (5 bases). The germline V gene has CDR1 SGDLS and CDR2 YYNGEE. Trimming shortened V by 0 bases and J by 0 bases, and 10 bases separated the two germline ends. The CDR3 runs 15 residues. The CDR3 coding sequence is TGTGCCAGCAGCGTAGGGGCGGGTATCTCCTACGAGCAGTACTTC. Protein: CASSVGAGISYEQYF.

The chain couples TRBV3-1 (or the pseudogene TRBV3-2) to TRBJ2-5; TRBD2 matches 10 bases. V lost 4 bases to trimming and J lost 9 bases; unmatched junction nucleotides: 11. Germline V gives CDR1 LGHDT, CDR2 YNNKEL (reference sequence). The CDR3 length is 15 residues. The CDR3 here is CASSRPGLAGVPQYF. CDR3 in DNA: TGTGCCAGCAGCCGCCCGGGCCTAGCGGGAGTACCCCAGTACTTC.

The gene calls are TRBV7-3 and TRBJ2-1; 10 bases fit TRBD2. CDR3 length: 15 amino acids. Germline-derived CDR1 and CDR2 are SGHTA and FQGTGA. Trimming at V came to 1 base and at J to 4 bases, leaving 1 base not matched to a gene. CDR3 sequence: CASSLKLAGYNEQFF. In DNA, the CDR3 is TGTGCCAGCAGCTTAAAACTAGCGGGATACAATGAGCAGTTCTTC.

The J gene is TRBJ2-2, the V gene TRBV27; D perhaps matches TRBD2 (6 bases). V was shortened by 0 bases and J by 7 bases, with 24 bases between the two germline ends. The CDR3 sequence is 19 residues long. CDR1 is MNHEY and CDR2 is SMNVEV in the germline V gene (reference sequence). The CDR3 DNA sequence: TGTGCCAGCAGTTTATCTGACCCTTTTGGAGGGAGTCATCTCGGGGAGCTGTTTTTT. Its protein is CASSLSDPFGGSHLGELFF.

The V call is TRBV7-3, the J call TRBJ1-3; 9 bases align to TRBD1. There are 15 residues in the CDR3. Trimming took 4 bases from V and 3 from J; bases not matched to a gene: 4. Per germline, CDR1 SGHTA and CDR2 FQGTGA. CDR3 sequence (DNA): TGTGCCAGCAGCTCTACAGGGGGCTTTGGAAACACCATATATTTT. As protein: CASSSTGGFGNTIYF.

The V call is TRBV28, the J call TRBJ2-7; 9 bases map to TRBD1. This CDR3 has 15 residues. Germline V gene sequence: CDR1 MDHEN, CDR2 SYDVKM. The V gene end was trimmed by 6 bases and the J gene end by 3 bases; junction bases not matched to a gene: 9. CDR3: CASRVTGGFIYEQYF. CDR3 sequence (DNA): TGTGCCAGCAGGGTTACAGGGGGCTTTATCTACGAGCAGTACTTC.

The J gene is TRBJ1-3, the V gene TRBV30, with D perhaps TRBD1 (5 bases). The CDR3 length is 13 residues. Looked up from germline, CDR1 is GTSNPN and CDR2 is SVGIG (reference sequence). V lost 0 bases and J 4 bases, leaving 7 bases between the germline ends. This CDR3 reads CAWSVRQGNTIYF. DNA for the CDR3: TGTGCCTGGAGTGTACGACAGGGAAACACCATATATTTT.

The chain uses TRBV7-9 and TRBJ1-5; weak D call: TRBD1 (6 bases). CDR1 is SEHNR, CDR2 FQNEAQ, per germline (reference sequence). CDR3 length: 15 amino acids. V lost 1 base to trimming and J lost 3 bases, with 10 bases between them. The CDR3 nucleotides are TGTGCCAGCAGCTTAGGGGGGGCTAACAATCAGCCCCAGCATTTT. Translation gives CASSLGGANNQPQHF.

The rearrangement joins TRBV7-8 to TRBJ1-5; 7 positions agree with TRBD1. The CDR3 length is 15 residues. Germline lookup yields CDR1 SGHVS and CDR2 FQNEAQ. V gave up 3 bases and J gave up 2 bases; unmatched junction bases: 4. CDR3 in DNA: TGTGCCAGCAGCTTTGACAGGGTAGGCAATCAGCCCCAGCATTTT. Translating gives CASSFDRVGNQPQHF.

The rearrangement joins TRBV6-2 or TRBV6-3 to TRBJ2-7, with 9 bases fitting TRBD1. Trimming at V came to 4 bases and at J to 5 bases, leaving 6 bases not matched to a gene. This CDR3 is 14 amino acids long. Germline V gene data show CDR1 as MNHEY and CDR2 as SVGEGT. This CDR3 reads CASSWTGESDEQYF. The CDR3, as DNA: TGTGCCAGCAGTTGGACAGGGGAGTCCGACGAGCAGTACTTC.

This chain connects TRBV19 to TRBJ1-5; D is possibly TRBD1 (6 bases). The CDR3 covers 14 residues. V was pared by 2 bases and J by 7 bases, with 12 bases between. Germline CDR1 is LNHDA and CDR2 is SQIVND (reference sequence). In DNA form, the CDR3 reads TGTGCCAGTAGTATATCAGGGGAACTGCAGCCCCAGCATTTT. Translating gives CASSISGELQPQHF.

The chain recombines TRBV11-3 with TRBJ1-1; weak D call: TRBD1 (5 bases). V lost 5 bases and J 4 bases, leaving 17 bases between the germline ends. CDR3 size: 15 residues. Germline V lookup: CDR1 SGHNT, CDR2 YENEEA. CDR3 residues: CASSAGLGVGTEAFF. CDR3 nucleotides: TGTGCCAGCAGCGCCGGACTGGGGGTGGGCACTGAAGCTTTCTTT.

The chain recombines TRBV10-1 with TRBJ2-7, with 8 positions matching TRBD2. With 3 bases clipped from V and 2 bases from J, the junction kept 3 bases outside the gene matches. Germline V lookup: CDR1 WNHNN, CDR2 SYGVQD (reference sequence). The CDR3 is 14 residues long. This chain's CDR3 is CASSDGLAAYEQYF. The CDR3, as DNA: TGCGCCAGCAGTGATGGACTAGCTGCCTACGAGCAGTACTTC.

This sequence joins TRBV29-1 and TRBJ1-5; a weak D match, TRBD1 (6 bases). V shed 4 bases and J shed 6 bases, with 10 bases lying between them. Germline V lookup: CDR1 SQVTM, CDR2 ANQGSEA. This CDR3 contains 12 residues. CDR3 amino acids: CSVGTGSQPQHF. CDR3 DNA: TGCAGCGTTGGAACAGGGAGTCAGCCCCAGCATTTT. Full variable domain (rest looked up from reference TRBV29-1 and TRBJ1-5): SAVISQKPSRDICQRGTSLTIQCQVDSQVTMMFWYRQQPGQSLTLIATANQGSEATYESGFVIDKFPISRPNLTFSTLTVSNMSPEDSSIYLCSVGTGSQPQHFGDGTRLSIL.

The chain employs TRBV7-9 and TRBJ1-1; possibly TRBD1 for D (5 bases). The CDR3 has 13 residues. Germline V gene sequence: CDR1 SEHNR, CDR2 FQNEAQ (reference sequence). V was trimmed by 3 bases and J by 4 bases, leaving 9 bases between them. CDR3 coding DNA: TGTGCCAGCAGCTTTCAGGGAACCACTGAAGCTTTCTTT. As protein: CASSFQGTTEAFF.

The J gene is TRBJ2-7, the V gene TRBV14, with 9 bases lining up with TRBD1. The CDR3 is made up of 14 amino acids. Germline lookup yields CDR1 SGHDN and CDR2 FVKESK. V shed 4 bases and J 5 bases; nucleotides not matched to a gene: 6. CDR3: CASSLTGGPHEQYF. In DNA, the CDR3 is TGTGCCAGCAGCCTGACAGGGGGTCCTCACGAGCAGTACTTC.

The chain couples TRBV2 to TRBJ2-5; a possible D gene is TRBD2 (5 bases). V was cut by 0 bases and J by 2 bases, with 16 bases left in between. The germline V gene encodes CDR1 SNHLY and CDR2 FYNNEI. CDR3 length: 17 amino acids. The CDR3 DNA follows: TGTGCCAGCAGTGAAGCGGATTGGTCCCCGGGGCAAGAGACCCAGTACTTC. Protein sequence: CASSEADWSPGQETQYF.

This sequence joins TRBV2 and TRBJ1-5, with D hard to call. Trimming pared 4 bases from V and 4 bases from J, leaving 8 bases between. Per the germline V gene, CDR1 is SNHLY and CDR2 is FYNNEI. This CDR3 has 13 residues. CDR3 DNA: TGTGCCAGCAGTGGAATGGGGAATCAGCCCCAGCATTTT. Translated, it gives CASSGMGNQPQHF.

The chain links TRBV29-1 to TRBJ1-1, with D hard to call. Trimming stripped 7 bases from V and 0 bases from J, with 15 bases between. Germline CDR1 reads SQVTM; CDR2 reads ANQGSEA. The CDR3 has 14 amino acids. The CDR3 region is CSARFRGLNTEAFF. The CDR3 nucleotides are TGCAGCGCTCGCTTCCGAGGGCTGAACACTGAAGCTTTCTTT.

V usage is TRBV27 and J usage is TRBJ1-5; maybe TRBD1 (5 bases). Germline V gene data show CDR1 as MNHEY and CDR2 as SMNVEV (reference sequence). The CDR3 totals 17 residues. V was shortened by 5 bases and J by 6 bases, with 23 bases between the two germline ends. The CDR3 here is CASSEKPPGLYSQPQHF. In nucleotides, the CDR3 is TGTGCCAGCAGTGAAAAACCCCCGGGACTCTACAGTCAGCCCCAGCATTTT.

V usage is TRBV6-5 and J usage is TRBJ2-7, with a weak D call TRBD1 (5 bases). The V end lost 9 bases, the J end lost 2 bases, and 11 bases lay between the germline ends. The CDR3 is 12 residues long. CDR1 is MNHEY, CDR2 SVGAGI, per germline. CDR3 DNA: TGTGCCAGTAAGTTAGGGGCCTACGAGCAGTACTTC. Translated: CASKLGAYEQYF.

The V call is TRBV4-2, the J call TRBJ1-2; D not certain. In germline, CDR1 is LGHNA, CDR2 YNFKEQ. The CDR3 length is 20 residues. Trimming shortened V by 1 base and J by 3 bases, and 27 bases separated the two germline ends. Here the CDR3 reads CASSQGVALGWRSADYGYTF. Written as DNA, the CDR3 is TGTGCCAGCAGCCAAGGTGTAGCCCTAGGTTGGCGATCTGCTGACTATGGCTACACCTTC.

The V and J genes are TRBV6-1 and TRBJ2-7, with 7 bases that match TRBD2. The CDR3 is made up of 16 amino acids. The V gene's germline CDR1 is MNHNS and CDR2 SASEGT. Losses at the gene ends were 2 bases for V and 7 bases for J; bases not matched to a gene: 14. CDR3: CASSELYRTRNREQYF. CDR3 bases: TGTGCCAGCAGTGAACTTTACCGGACTAGAAATAGGGAGCAGTACTTC.